Detailed here is one TCR beta chain. Its antigen remains unidentified. Trimming took off 2 bases at V and 5 bases at J, with 13 bases between the two ends. Looked up from germline, CDR1 is SGHDT and CDR2 is YYEEEE. This CDR3 region has 15 residues. These data are taken from a study of cytomegalovirus exposure and HLA in healthy donors. Study-level results: The tendency of first-cohort TCR clusters to co-occur in the 120 validation repertoires was the finding of a later analysis.

The repertoire was sequenced with immunoSEQ multiplex PCR; TCRdb's copy has only in-frame clones and lacks some. This table has about 160,000 clones, 89% appearing once. The sequence was collected from a man younger than 35 in good health and CMV-seropositive. Source material: PBMCs. The gene calls are TRBV5-6 and TRBJ2-2; perhaps TRBD1 as D (5 bases). CDR3 residues: CASSFRREITGELFF. The CDR3 nucleotides read TGTGCCAGCAGCTTCCGCAGGGAAATTACCGGGGAGCTGTTTTTT.